This T cell receptor beta chain appears in the sequencing data of a study of blood T cell repertoires in COVID-19. Background on the study: Acute-phase and convalescent COVID-19 samples originated in the United States, Italy and Spain. T cells, B-cell-depleted T cells, or PBMCs supplied cDNA or gDNA.

The CDR3 extends over 13 amino acids. With V trimmed by 3 bases and J by 4 bases, 1 base remained unmatched. Germline V gene sequence: CDR1 LNHDA, CDR2 SQIVND (reference sequence). In the study's own analysis: Estimation of nucleated cell counts relied on the amplification of reference gene primers. The repertoire was sequenced with immunoSEQ multiplex PCR; TCRdb's copy has only in-frame clones and lacks some. V, J and clone size derive from that table, while D and trimming were established from the DNA sequence. Of about 150,000 clones in the sample, about 88% were seen once. This receptor was obtained from a human donor in a cohort sampled during active COVID-19. Sequencing was done on a sample of peripheral blood. The chain couples TRBV19 to TRBJ2-7, with TRBD2 identical over 9 bases. The CDR3 loop reads CASSIAGGYEQYF. The DNA for the CDR3 is TGTGCCAGTAGTATCGCGGGGGGGTACGAGCAGTACTTC. The whole variable domain, remainder taken from reference TRBV19 and TRBJ2-7, is DGGITQSPKYLFRKEGQNVTLSCEQNLNHDAMYWYRQDPGQGLRLIYYSQIVNDFQKGDIAEGYSVSREKKESFPLTVTSAQKNPTAFYLCASSIAGGYEQYFGPGTRLTVT.